The T cell receptor (beta chain) described here comes from a study of Ad26.COV2.S vaccination and SARS-CoV-2 variants. Sequencing used immunoSEQ multiplex PCR; TCRdb keeps in-frame clones, though not all of them. The sample records approximately 340,000 clones, roughly 94% being singletons. The CDR3 has 13 residues. The V end was cut by 5 bases, the J end by 1 base, with 7 bases between. Germline V CDR1 and CDR2: MNHEY, SVGAGI. The chain combines TRBV6-5 with TRBJ2-3, with D unresolved. The receptor comes from a human donor who had recovered from COVID-19. The sample here was peripheral blood, taken after recovery from COVID-19. The CDR3 spells CASSSRGTDTQYF. DNA for the CDR3: TGTGCCAGCAGTAGTCGGGGCACAGATACGCAGTATTTT.